The 8 T cell receptor beta chains in this list originate from one sample, sequenced in a study of tumour-infiltrating T cells in Burkitt lymphoma. Data came from immunoSEQ multiplex PCR; TCRdb stores just in-frame clones and leaves some out. This table holds 14,000 or so clones, approximately 30% found once. The sample consisted of tumor tissue. The source is a human donor with diffuse large B-cell lymphoma.

The V gene is TRBV7-9, the J gene TRBJ2-1, with no clear D. Germline CDR1 and CDR2: SEHNR and FQNEAQ (reference sequence). The CDR3 length is 17 residues. V shed 3 bases and J shed 3 bases, with 18 bases lying between them. The CDR3 is CASSFGDLLFSYNEQFF. The DNA of the CDR3 is TGTGCCAGCAGCTTTGGCGACTTGCTCTTCAGCTACAATGAGCAGTTCTTC.

In its sample, this clone ranks as medium-sized. This chain joins TRBV7-9 and TRBJ2-3; 12 positions match TRBD2. The CDR3 has 17 residues. V dropped 1 base and J dropped 2; count of bases not matched to a gene: 4. Germline CDR1 reads SEHNR; CDR2 reads FQNEAQ (reference sequence). CDR3 coding DNA: TGTGCCAGCAGCTTAGATGGACTAGCGGGAATCACAGATACGCAGTATTTT. This codes for CASSLDGLAGITDTQYF.

The genes are TRBV9 and TRBJ2-2; D not resolved. Trimming took 3 bases from V and 3 from J, leaving 6 bases between them. Germline V gene sequence: CDR1 SGDLS, CDR2 YYNGEE. The CDR3 extends over 13 amino acids. As DNA, the CDR3 is TGTGCCAGCAGCGAGGCCGACACCGGGGAGCTGTTTTTT. As protein: CASSEADTGELFF. The complete variable domain, with remaining parts taken from reference TRBV9 and TRBJ2-2, reads DSGVTQTPKHLITATGQRVTLRCSPRSGDLSVYWYQQSLDQGLQFLIQYYNGEERAKGNILERFSAQQFPDLHSELNLSSLELGDSALYFCASSEADTGELFFGEGSRLTVL.

This chain links TRBV27 with TRBJ2-1, with unresolved D. The CDR3 extends over 15 amino acids. The V and J ends lost 2 bases and 1 base respectively, with 9 bases between them. Germline V gene sequence: CDR1 MNHEY, CDR2 SMNVEV (reference sequence). The CDR3, as DNA: TGTGCCAGCAGTTTAGTGGCGTCTTCCTACAATGAGCAGTTCTTC. This translates into CASSLVASSYNEQFF.

This sequence joins TRBV29-1 and TRBJ1-2; 8 nucleotides agree with TRBD1. Germline V gene lookup returns CDR1 SQVTM and CDR2 ANQGSEA. This CDR3 is built from 15 residues. With 4 bases clipped from V and 7 bases from J, the junction kept 14 bases outside the gene matches. CDR3 in DNA: TGCAGCGTTGGGGGACAGGCGGAGCCGATGGGTGGCTACACCTTC. It is translated as CSVGGQAEPMGGYTF.

The chain recombines TRBV30 with TRBJ1-5, with a possible D match to TRBD1 (6 bases). The CDR3 contains 13 residues. CDR1 is GTSNPN, CDR2 SVGIG, per germline (reference sequence). Trimming took 1 base from V and 4 from J, leaving 8 bases between them. The CDR3 nucleotides read TGTGCCTGGAGTGGAGGGGGGAATCAGCCCCAGCATTTT. This codes for CAWSGGGNQPQHF. Together with reference TRBV30 and TRBJ1-5, the CDR3 gives the full variable domain: SQTIHQWPATLVQPVGSPLSLECTVEGTSNPNLYWYRQAAGRGLQLLFYSVGIGQISSEVPQNLSASRPQDRQFILSSKKLLLSDSGFYLCAWSGGGNQPQHFGDGTRLSIL.

This clone has just one count. The chain employs TRBV28 and TRBJ1-1; D ambiguous. Between the trimmed V and J ends, which lost 7 bases and 3 bases, there was a span of 12 bases. Germline V gene lookup returns CDR1 MDHEN and CDR2 SYDVKM. There are 13 residues in the CDR3. The DNA for the CDR3 is TGTGCCAGCAAGGGTGGCACAGACACTGAAGCTTTCTTT. This gives the protein CASKGGTDTEAFF.

The V gene is TRBV5-6, the J gene TRBJ2-1; D assignment may be TRBD1 or TRBD2 (5 bases each). Germline loops: CDR1 SGHDT, CDR2 YYEEEE. The CDR3 extends over 13 amino acids. The V end was cut by 3 bases, the J end by 9 bases, with 13 bases between. The CDR3 DNA follows: TGTGCCAGCAGCTGGGGGACGGGGAGTGAGCAGTTCTTC. Its translation is CASSWGTGSEQFF. Together with reference TRBV5-6 and TRBJ2-1, the CDR3 gives the full variable domain: DAGVTQSPTHLIKTRGQQVTLRCSPKSGHDTVSWYQQALGQGPQFIFQYYEEEERQRGNFPDRFSGHQFPNYSSELNVNALLLGDSALYLCASSWGTGSEQFFGPGTRLTVL.